One sample yielded the 31 T cell receptor beta chains listed below, sequenced in a study of vaccination effects on CD4 cells after COVID-19. No cognate antigen is known for these TCRs. Isolation of CD4+ T cells took place after around 10 days of culture. Participants received two doses of either the BNT162b2 or mRNA-1273 vaccine. Method: immunoSEQ multiplex PCR; TCRdb's copy keeps in-frame clones and lacks some. The repertoire holds 42,000 or so clones, approximately 72% seen once, with over 8.5% in the top ten. The source was CD4+ T cells from PBMCs cultured without peptide, collected after COVID-19 vaccination. These TCRs come from a human donor who received a COVID-19 vaccine.

The V call is TRBV19, the J call TRBJ1-5, with TRBD1 as a possible D gene (5 bases). The CDR3 has 13 residues. Germline V CDR1 and CDR2: LNHDA, SQIVND (reference sequence). The V and J ends lost 7 bases and 4 bases respectively, with 11 bases between them. CDR3 in amino acids: CASIGTVNQPQHF. The CDR3 DNA reads as TGTGCCAGTATCGGGACGGTGAATCAGCCCCAGCATTTT.

This chain connects TRBV5-1 to TRBJ1-2; D gene ambiguous. The germline V gene has CDR1 SGHRS and CDR2 YFSETQ. Between the trimmed V and J ends, which lost 4 bases and 8 bases, there was a span of 15 bases. The CDR3 has 13 residues. The CDR3 region has the DNA TGCGCCAGCAGCAGCGGGGATTTCAGGGGCTACACCTTC. Translating gives CASSSGDFRGYTF.

The CDR3 here is CASSPTGPDTQYF. The CDR3 DNA reads TGTGCCAGCTCACCCACAGGGCCAGATACGCAGTATTTT. This sequence joins TRBV18 and TRBJ2-3, with D possibly TRBD1 on 6 matching bases. CDR3 size: 13 residues. The V gene lost 3 bases and the J gene lost 4 bases, with 8 bases spanning the gap. The germline CDR1 and CDR2 sequences are KGHSH and LQKENI.

V and J are TRBV6-5 and TRBJ1-1; D unresolved. With 7 bases removed from V and 8 bases from J, the gap between germline ends came to 8 bases. The CDR3 extends over 10 amino acids. Germline CDR1 is MNHEY and CDR2 is SVGAGI. The CDR3 reads CASNRGEAFF. The CDR3 DNA is TGTGCCAGCAATAGAGGGGAAGCTTTCTTT.

A few counts support this clone. J is TRBJ2-7 and V is TRBV9, with D hard to call. V was pared by 4 bases and J by 4 bases, with 12 bases between. Germline V CDR1 and CDR2: SGDLS, YYNGEE. The CDR3 sequence is 13 residues long. CDR3 in DNA: TGTGCCAGCAGCCTCAATTGGGGTTACGAGCAGTACTTC. This codes for CASSLNWGYEQYF.

There are a few counts of this clone. V is TRBV4-1 and J is TRBJ2-5; 9 bases agree with TRBD1. This CDR3 has 16 amino acids. Germline loops: CDR1 MGHRA, CDR2 YSYEKL. Unmatched junction bases numbered 9, after V lost 5 bases and J lost 2 bases. CDR3 sequence (DNA): TGCGCCAGCAGCTCGACCTCCGGGACAGGGCAAGAGACCCAGTACTTC. It translates to CASSSTSGTGQETQYF.

The rearrangement joins TRBV6-6 to TRBJ2-1, with a weak D call TRBD2 (5 bases). The CDR3 sequence is 12 residues long. From germline, CDR1 is MNHNY and CDR2 SVGAGI (reference sequence). Trimming removed 1 base at V and 9 bases at J, with 7 bases between. The CDR3 protein is CASSYLGSEQFF. The CDR3 DNA reads as TGTGCCAGCAGTTACTTGGGGAGTGAGCAGTTCTTC.

This chain joins TRBV6-4 and TRBJ2-5; perhaps TRBD2 as D (7 bases). CDR3 length equals 14 residues. Trimming stripped 6 bases from V and 4 bases from J, with 15 bases between. Per germline, CDR1 MRHNA and CDR2 SNTAGT. The CDR3 protein is CASSPEGGLETQYF. The CDR3 bases are TGTGCCAGCAGCCCGGAGGGGGGGCTAGAGACCCAGTACTTC.

V usage is TRBV6-5 and J usage is TRBJ1-4; D gene unclear. Germline V gene lookup returns CDR1 MNHEY and CDR2 SVGAGI. V was trimmed by 0 bases and J by 4 bases, leaving 6 bases between them. This CDR3 spans 14 amino acids. As DNA, the CDR3 is TGTGCCAGCAGTTACTCCGCAAGTAATGAAAAACTGTTTTTT. Its translation: CASSYSASNEKLFF.

The chain combines TRBV11-2 with TRBJ2-7, with 12 bases identical to TRBD2. Germline assignment: CDR1 SGHAT and CDR2 FQNNGV. CDR3 size: 13 residues. Unmatched junction bases numbered 3, after V lost 5 bases and J lost 7 bases. CDR3 DNA: TGTGCCAGCAGCCCAGGACTAGCGGGGGAGCAGTACTTC. Amino acid sequence: CASSPGLAGEQYF. The whole variable domain, filled in from reference TRBV11-2 and TRBJ2-7, reads EAGVAQSPRYKIIEKRQSVAFWCNPISGHATLYWYQQILGQGPKLLIQFQNNGVVDDSQLPKDRFSAERLKGVDSTLKIQPAKLEDSAVYLCASSPGLAGEQYFGPGTRLTVT.

V gene TRBV18 combines with J gene TRBJ2-2; D perhaps matches TRBD1 (6 bases). V was pared by 2 bases and J by 1 base, with 17 bases between. Germline loops: CDR1 KGHSH, CDR2 LQKENI. The CDR3 is 18 residues long. DNA for the CDR3: TGTGCCAGCTCACCAAGAACAGGGTCTGCACAGAACACCGGGGAGCTGTTTTTT. It translates to CASSPRTGSAQNTGELFF.

V usage is TRBV5-4 and J usage is TRBJ2-5; the D is unclear. Trimming took off 2 bases at V and 3 bases at J, with 8 bases between the two ends. Germline V gene data show CDR1 as SGHNT and CDR2 as YYREEE (reference sequence). The CDR3 is 13 amino acids. This CDR3 reads CASSLVAKETQYF. The CDR3 coding sequence is TGTGCCAGCAGCTTAGTAGCAAAAGAGACCCAGTACTTC.

In its sample, this clone was seen a few times. The gene calls are TRBV30 and TRBJ1-4; TRBD1 matches 9 bases. The CDR3 is made up of 14 amino acids. Trimming took 0 bases from V and 7 from J; bases not matched to a gene: 3. Looked up from germline, CDR1 is GTSNPN and CDR2 is SVGIG (reference sequence). The CDR3 sequence is CAWSVKQGAEKLFF. The CDR3 bases are TGTGCCTGGAGTGTAAAACAGGGGGCTGAAAAACTGTTTTTT.

This chain connects TRBV5-4 to TRBJ2-2; 9 bases are a match to TRBD1. Trimming cost V 3 bases and J 5 bases; bases outside gene matches: 5. The CDR3 has 15 residues. Germline-derived CDR1 and CDR2 are SGHNT and YYREEE (reference sequence). In DNA, the CDR3 is TGTGCCAGCAGCTGGGGACAGGGAAGAACCGGGGAGCTGTTTTTT. It is translated as CASSWGQGRTGELFF.

The chain uses TRBV10-2 and TRBJ2-5; 8 nucleotides agree with TRBD1. Trimming at V came to 9 bases and at J to 3 bases, leaving 6 bases not matched to a gene. Germline assignment: CDR1 WSHSY and CDR2 SAAADI. This CDR3 is 13 amino acids long. This CDR3 reads CASIPGQEETQYF. The CDR3 DNA reads as TGCGCCAGTATACCGGGACAGGAAGAGACCCAGTACTTC.

The J gene is TRBJ2-5, the V gene TRBV3-1 (or the pseudogene TRBV3-2); D is tentatively TRBD1 or TRBD2 (6 bases each). Germline V gene lookup returns CDR1 LGHDT and CDR2 YNNKEL (reference sequence). Trimming shortened V by 8 bases and J by 5 bases, and 12 bases separated the two germline ends. This CDR3 spans 12 amino acids. CDR3: CASGGPGETQYF. The CDR3 bases are TGTGCCAGCGGGGGGCCGGGGGAGACCCAGTACTTC.

The V call is TRBV7-8, the J call TRBJ2-7; no clear D. Germline lookup yields CDR1 SGHVS and CDR2 FQNEAQ. CDR3 length: 16 amino acids. The V end lost 0 bases, the J end lost 3 bases, and 15 bases lay between the germline ends. The CDR3 bases are TGTGCCAGCAGCTTAGCCGTGGGTGGGCAGTACTACGAGCAGTACTTC. It codes for CASSLAVGGQYYEQYF.

The chain has TRBV6-5 and TRBJ2-7, with D possibly called TRBD1 or TRBD2 (7 bases each). Germline CDR1 reads MNHEY; CDR2 reads SVGAGI. V shed 5 bases and J shed 7 bases, with 15 bases lying between them. There are 13 residues in the CDR3. The CDR3: CASSLPQGGEQYF. Written as DNA, the CDR3 is TGTGCCAGCAGTCTTCCCCAGGGGGGGGAGCAGTACTTC.

The rearrangement joins TRBV4-2 to TRBJ2-2; a possible D gene is TRBD2 (5 bases). V shed 1 base and J shed 4 bases, with 10 bases lying between them. In germline, CDR1 is LGHNA, CDR2 YNFKEQ. The CDR3 is 15 amino acids. The CDR3 DNA reads as TGTGCCAGCAGCCAAGCTCTAGCTAGCACCGGGGAGCTGTTTTTT. Its protein is CASSQALASTGELFF.

The chain uses TRBV3-1 (or the pseudogene TRBV3-2) and TRBJ1-1; TRBD1 aligns across 8 bases. The CDR3 length is 15 residues. Trimming cost V 3 bases and J 4 bases; bases outside gene matches: 7. Germline V CDR1 and CDR2: LGHDT, YNNKEL (reference sequence). The CDR3 DNA follows: TGTGCCAGCAGCCATTCCGGGACAGGAGCCACTGAAGCTTTCTTT. Amino acid sequence: CASSHSGTGATEAFF.

The CDR3 DNA is TGCAGCGTCTCCGAGTCTGGAAGCAATCAGCCCCAGCATTTT. This gives the protein CSVSESGSNQPQHF. This chain connects TRBV29-1 to TRBJ1-5, with D unresolved. Germline values: CDR1 SQVTM, CDR2 ANQGSEA. This CDR3 is 14 amino acids long. Trimming cost V 6 bases and J 1 base, with 13 bases left between them.

This rearrangement joins TRBV6-5 to TRBJ1-5; a possible D gene is TRBD1 (5 bases). Deletions cut 6 bases from V and 11 bases from J, with 20 bases between. The CDR3 loop spans 14 amino acids. The germline V gene has CDR1 MNHEY and CDR2 SVGAGI. CDR3 residues: CASRTSSGGLAQHF. In DNA, the CDR3 is TGTGCCAGCAGGACGTCGTCGGGGGGGTTGGCCCAGCATTTT.

The chain joins TRBV27 to TRBJ2-7, with unresolved D. Germline CDR1 MNHEY, CDR2 SMNVEV (reference sequence). This CDR3 spans 13 amino acids. Trimming removed 3 bases from V and 2 bases from J, with 8 bases in between. The CDR3 here is CASSFLPTYEQYF. The CDR3 nucleotides read TGTGCCAGCAGTTTTCTACCTACCTACGAGCAGTACTTC.

The chain employs TRBV11-2 and TRBJ1-1, with 9 bases matching TRBD1. V gave up 1 base and J gave up 9 bases; unmatched junction bases: 15. CDR1 and CDR2 from the germline V gene are SGHAT and FQNNGV. The CDR3 contains 17 residues. This CDR3 is CASSLVRQGGFTAQAFF. In DNA form, the CDR3 reads TGTGCCAGCAGCTTAGTACGACAGGGGGGTTTTACTGCACAAGCTTTCTTT. Full variable domain (outside the CDR3, taken from reference TRBV11-2 and TRBJ1-1): EAGVAQSPRYKIIEKRQSVAFWCNPISGHATLYWYQQILGQGPKLLIQFQNNGVVDDSQLPKDRFSAERLKGVDSTLKIQPAKLEDSAVYLCASSLVRQGGFTAQAFFGQGTRLTVV.

The chain combines TRBV7-9 with TRBJ2-7; TRBD1 agrees at 11 bases. With 5 bases clipped from V and 5 bases from J, the junction kept 5 bases outside the gene matches. The CDR3 is 14 residues long. Germline V gene sequence: CDR1 SEHNR, CDR2 FQNEAQ (reference sequence). In DNA, the CDR3 is TGTGCCAGCAGCCGGACAGGGGGCGTCGACGAGCAGTACTTC. It is translated as CASSRTGGVDEQYF.

The chain carries TRBV6-5 and TRBJ2-7; tentatively, D is TRBD1 (6 bases). Germline assignment: CDR1 MNHEY and CDR2 SVGAGI. CDR3 length: 13 amino acids. V lost 7 bases and J lost 3, with 13 bases in between. In nucleotides, the CDR3 is TGTGCCAGCAAAGAGGGGGTGAACTACGAGCAGTACTTC. As protein: CASKEGVNYEQYF.

V is TRBV6-2 or TRBV6-3 and J is TRBJ2-3; D gene ambiguous. V was cut by 6 bases and J by 4 bases, with 11 bases left in between. This CDR3 comprises 13 residues. Germline values: CDR1 MNHEY, CDR2 SVGEGT. CDR3: CASSHGSPDTQYF. CDR3 DNA sequence: TGTGCCAGCAGCCACGGATCCCCAGATACGCAGTATTTT.

The V gene is TRBV25-1, the J gene TRBJ1-6, with D unresolved. The CDR3 covers 14 residues. From germline, CDR1 is MGHDK and CDR2 SYGVNS. Trimming removed 4 bases at V and 7 bases at J, with 11 bases between. This chain's CDR3 is CASSGTLNNSPLHF. In DNA form, the CDR3 reads TGTGCCAGCAGTGGCACCTTAAACAATTCACCCCTCCACTTT.

The genes are TRBV5-1 and TRBJ1-2; 7 positions match TRBD1. Germline V gene data show CDR1 as SGHRS and CDR2 as YFSETQ. The CDR3 covers 13 residues. V was pared by 4 bases and J by 4 bases, with 4 bases of the junction left unmatched. CDR3 DNA: TGCGCCAGCAGCATCGGGACAGCCTATGGCTACACCTTC. Protein: CASSIGTAYGYTF.

This clone is a singleton in its sample. This chain connects TRBV5-4 to TRBJ2-2; D is possibly TRBD2 (6 bases). The V end lost 3 bases, the J end lost 6 bases, and 18 bases lay between the germline ends. The V gene's germline CDR1 is SGHNT and CDR2 YYREEE (reference sequence). The CDR3 runs 16 residues. The CDR3 loop is CASSSKAGRRSGELFF. The CDR3 DNA follows: TGTGCCAGCAGCTCGAAAGCGGGCAGACGTTCCGGGGAGCTGTTTTTT.

This chain connects TRBV19 to TRBJ1-2, with 7 positions matching TRBD1. CDR1 and CDR2 (germline): LNHDA, SQIVND (reference sequence). The V gene end was trimmed by 1 base and the J gene end by 7 bases; junction bases not matched to a gene: 9. This CDR3 contains 15 residues. In DNA form, the CDR3 reads TGTGCCAGTAGTATAGTGCGCAGGGGGAACCCTGGCTACACCTTC. Translated, it gives CASSIVRRGNPGYTF.